The rows below give T cell receptor beta chains drawn from one sample of a study of Graves' ophthalmopathy and Graves' hyperthyroidism. TCRdb used MiXCR to reprocess the multiplex PCR reads, holding one entry per CDR3 protein. The table lists some 750,000 distinct CDR3 sequences, approximately 40% of them singletons, with less than 55% in the top ten. Sequencing was carried out using peripheral blood. Every receptor here comes from an adult man with Graves' ophthalmopathy. Both conserved end residues are part of each CDR3. The order of the fields is clone size, D gene, V gene, J gene, CDR3 DNA, CDR3 protein. D genes are given only for firm matches. Clone size, where shown, is once, few, many, or a class for clones that have expanded.

>NA|NA|TRBV2|TRBJ1-4
TGTGCCAGTCAATTGGGGGGCTTAGAAAAACTGTTTTTT
CASQLGGLEKLFF
>few|NA|TRBV24-1|TRBJ2-3
TGTGCCACCAGTGATCCAGGACTCACGGGCACAGATACGCAGTATTTT
CATSDPGLTGTDTQYF
>NA|NA|TRBV25-1|TRBJ2-2
TGTGCCAGCATTGAAAGGGGTACCGGGGAGCTGTTTTTT
CASIERGTGELFF
>many|NA|TRBV2|TRBJ1-6
TGTGCCAGCAGTGAAAGGGCACGGGGAGATAATTCACCCCTCCACTTT
CASSERARGDNSPLHF
>many|NA|TRBV7-9|TRBJ1-1
TGTGCCAGCAGCATCCCGCGGGGAAGTAACACTGAAGCTTTCTTT
CASSIPRGSNTEAFF
>NA|TRBD1|TRBV19|TRBJ1-1
TGTGCCAGTAGTAGAGGACAGGGGTCCACTGAAGCTTTCTTT
CASSRGQGSTEAFF
>few|NA|TRBV10-2|TRBJ2-5
TGCGCCAGCAGTGATTCTGGGTTGGGGGCCCAGTACTTC
CASSDSGLGAQYF
>NA|NA|TRBV7-9|TRBJ2-7
TGTGCCAGCAGTACCTGGACGGGGAACTACGAGCAGTACTTC
CASSTWTGNYEQYF
>NA|TRBD1|TRBV6-1|TRBJ2-7
TGTGCCAGCAGCCCCGTGGGGACAGGGATCAGGGAGCAGTACTTC
CASSPVGTGIREQYF
>few|NA|TRBV7-9|TRBJ2-7
TGTGCCAGCAGCTTCCGACCCTCCGGGACCTACGAGCAGTACTTC
CASSFRPSGTYEQYF
>NA|NA|TRBV5-4|TRBJ1-2
TGTGCCAGCAGCTTCCCCGACAGGCCCAGCTATGGCTACACCTTC
CASSFPDRPSYGYTF
>few|NA|TRBV12-3/TRBV12-4|TRBJ2-7
TGTGCCAGCACCAAGGGGGGAGGCGAGCAGTACTTC
CASTKGGGEQYF
>NA|NA|TRBV24-1|TRBJ2-5
TGTGCCACCAGTGACCGGGACCCGGTGGTCTTCCCAGAGACCCAGTACTTC
CATSDRDPVVFPETQYF
>many|TRBD1|TRBV29-1|TRBJ1-2
TGCAGCGTTGTTCTCTTTGGGACAGGCTACGACTATGGCTACACCTTC
CSVVLFGTGYDYGYTF
>NA|TRBD1|TRBV15|TRBJ1-3
TGTGCCACCAGCAGCCAGGGACAGGGGAGGCCTGGAAACACCATATATTTT
CATSSQGQGRPGNTIYF
>few|NA|TRBV29-1|TRBJ2-2
TGCAGCGTTGAAGGGGACCCTACTGTTGGGGAGCTGTTTTTT
CSVEGDPTVGELFF
>many|NA|TRBV19|TRBJ1-5
TGTGCCAGCCTTGACTTCGGCGGCCAGCCCCAGCATTTT
CASLDFGGQPQHF
>NA|NA|TRBV20-1|TRBJ2-5
TGCAGTGCTAGAGACTACATTCAAGAGACCCAGTACTTC
CSARDYIQETQYF
>NA|TRBD2|TRBV25-1|TRBJ2-2
TGTGCCAGCAGTTTCTCGCCGGGACTAGCGTTGACCGGGGAGCTGTTTTTT
CASSFSPGLALTGELFF
>NA|NA|TRBV6-6|TRBJ2-2
TGTGCCAGCACCCCTAGGAGGCAGAACACCGGGGAGCTGTTTTTT
CASTPRRQNTGELFF
>few|TRBD2|TRBV5-1|TRBJ2-5
TGCGCCAGCAGCTATATTAGCGGGAGGGCCCAGACCCAGTACTTC
CASSYISGRAQTQYF
>NA|NA|TRBV19|TRBJ1-4
TGTGCCAGTATGGGATATCATGAAAAACTGTTTTTT
CASMGYHEKLFF
>few|NA|TRBV7-9|TRBJ1-5
TGTGCCAGCAGCTTTGGTTTATTTCAGCCCCAGCATTTT
CASSFGLFQPQHF
>NA|TRBD1|TRBV7-9|TRBJ1-6
TGTGCCAGCAGCCAGAGGACAGGGAATTCACCCCTCCACTTT
CASSQRTGNSPLHF
>NA|NA|TRBV15|TRBJ1-2
TGTGCCACCAGCAGAGAGGGCTTTAACTATGGCTACACCTTC
CATSREGFNYGYTF
>once|TRBD1|TRBV10-3|TRBJ2-7
TGTGCCATCAGTGAGTCCCCTGGGACAGGCTACGAGCAGTACTTC
CAISESPGTGYEQYF
>few|NA|TRBV20-1|TRBJ2-7
TGCAGTGCTAGAGAGGCAGGGAAAAGCTCCTACGAGCAGTACTTC
CSAREAGKSSYEQYF
>few|NA|TRBV20-1|TRBJ1-5
TGCAGTGCTAGTTTTATATCTGGTGGTAGCAATCAGCCCCAGCATTTT
CSASFISGGSNQPQHF
>NA|TRBD1|TRBV20-1|TRBJ1-6
TGCAGTGCCAGGGAGAACAGGGGCTCCTATAATTCACCCCTCCACTTT
CSARENRGSYNSPLHF
>NA|TRBD1|TRBV12-3/TRBV12-4|TRBJ1-2
TGTGCCAGCAGTTTAGCACAGGGGCTTGGCTACACCTTC
CASSLAQGLGYTF
>few|NA|TRBV19|TRBJ1-4
TGTGCCAGTTCAACGGGCAGGGAAAGTGAAAAACTGTTTTTT
CASSTGRESEKLFF
>NA|NA|TRBV9|TRBJ1-6
TGTGCCAGCAGTTGGGGGTCGTCCGCCTATAATTCACCCCTCCACTTT
CASSWGSSAYNSPLHF
>many|TRBD1|TRBV29-1|TRBJ2-5
TGCAGCGTTGAAGTTCCCGGGACAGGGGATTGGGAGACCCAGTACTTC
CSVEVPGTGDWETQYF
>NA|NA|TRBV5-1|TRBJ1-1
TGCGCCAGCAGGGAGGTTAATAGTCCTGAAGCTTTCTTT
CASREVNSPEAFF
>NA|TRBD1|TRBV4-2|TRBJ2-2
TGTGCCAGCAGCCCGGGACAGTCCATTTACACCGGGGAGCTGTTTTTT
CASSPGQSIYTGELFF
>many|NA|TRBV2|TRBJ1-2
TGTGCCAGCAGTGATGTCAGGGCATGGTATGGCTACACCTTC
CASSDVRAWYGYTF
>NA|NA|TRBV20-1|TRBJ1-6
TGCAGTGCCCCAAACCCGGAAGCAGGGAAGAATTCACCCCTCCACTTT
CSAPNPEAGKNSPLHF
>many|TRBD1|TRBV9|TRBJ1-6
TGTGCCAGCAGCGGCACGGGACAGGCAAATTCACCCCTCCACTTT
CASSGTGQANSPLHF
>NA|NA|TRBV5-4|TRBJ2-5
TGTGCCAGCAGCTTGGATGGGGTTGAGACCCAGTACTTC
CASSLDGVETQYF
>NA|TRBD1|TRBV4-1|TRBJ2-7
TGCGCCAGCAGCCAACGGACAGGGTTGTCCTACGAGCAGTACTTC
CASSQRTGLSYEQYF
>NA|TRBD2|TRBV7-9|TRBJ2-5
TGTGCCAGCAGCTTGAATAGCGGGAGGGGTACCGGGGAGACCCAGTACTTC
CASSLNSGRGTGETQYF
>many|TRBD1|TRBV7-9|TRBJ2-6
TGTGCCAGCAGTTCCCGTGGGGACAGGGCAACCGGGGCCAACGTCCTGACTTTC
CASSSRGDRATGANVLTF
>few|TRBD1|TRBV13|TRBJ1-1
TGTGCCAGCAGCGCCCGGGACAGGGTCTTGAACACTGAAGCTTTCTTT
CASSARDRVLNTEAFF
>NA|NA|TRBV11-2|TRBJ1-1
TGTGCCAGCAGCTACAGGACCGACGGGAACACTGAAGCTTTCTTT
CASSYRTDGNTEAFF
>few|NA|TRBV20-1|TRBJ2-2
TGCAGTGCTAGACTCTCTAGGATCGGGGAGCTGTTTTTT
CSARLSRIGELFF
>few|NA|TRBV7-2|TRBJ1-1
TGTGCCAGCAGCTTAATATCAGGGAGTACTGAAGCTTTCTTT
CASSLISGSTEAFF
>many|NA|TRBV11-2|TRBJ2-5
TGTGCCAGCAGCCACAGTGGGACGGAAGAGACCCAGTACTTC
CASSHSGTEETQYF